Each of the 9 T cell receptor beta chains below was sequenced from the same sample in a study of blood T cell repertoires in COVID-19. The method was immunoSEQ multiplex PCR; TCRdb's version includes in-frame clones alone and lacks a portion of them. The sample shows roughly 180,000 clones, about 80% of them seen only once. The specimen was PBMCs or T cells enriched from blood (not recorded which). The receptor set was obtained from a man in his sixties who had been exposed to COVID-19.

This clone was observed a handful of times. The chain uses TRBV7-2 and TRBJ1-3, with D possibly matching TRBD1 (5 bases). V shed 0 bases and J shed 3 bases, with 9 bases lying between them. This CDR3 spans 15 amino acids. Looked up from germline, CDR1 is SGHTA and CDR2 is FQGNSA. The CDR3 loop reads CASSLARGNGNTIYF. In nucleotides, the CDR3 is TGTGCCAGCAGCTTAGCGCGGGGGAATGGAAACACCATATATTTT.

This chain uses TRBV6-4 with TRBJ1-6, with a possible D match to TRBD1 (5 bases). Germline V gene data show CDR1 as MRHNA and CDR2 as SNTAGT. CDR3 length: 16 residues. With 7 bases removed from V and 1 base from J, the gap between germline ends came to 14 bases. CDR3 sequence reads: CASTFQGRSYNSPLHF. In DNA form, the CDR3 reads TGTGCCAGCACTTTCCAGGGTAGGTCCTATAATTCACCCCTCCACTTT.

The rearrangement joins TRBV11-3 to TRBJ2-5, with 8 bases that match TRBD2. CDR3 length: 15 residues. V lost 5 bases to trimming and J lost 2 bases; unmatched junction nucleotides: 7. The germline CDR1 and CDR2 sequences are SGHNT and YENEEA. CDR3 loop: CASSPRTSLQETQYF. CDR3 DNA sequence: TGTGCCAGCAGCCCCCGGACTAGCTTACAAGAGACCCAGTACTTC.

The chain combines TRBV5-1 with TRBJ2-6; TRBD1 matches at 10 bases. The V gene end was trimmed by 4 bases and the J gene end by 1 base; junction bases not matched to a gene: 5. This CDR3 is built from 17 residues. Germline CDR1 is SGHRS and CDR2 is YFSETQ. CDR3 in DNA: TGCGCCAGCAGCCTCCGGGACAGGGGATCTGGGGCCAACGTCCTGACTTTC. Amino acids: CASSLRDRGSGANVLTF. Full variable domain (outside the CDR3, taken from reference TRBV5-1 and TRBJ2-6): KAGVTQTPRYLIKTRGQQVTLSCSPISGHRSVSWYQQTPGQGLQFLFEYFSETQRNKGNFPGRFSGRQFSNSRSEMNVSTLELGDSALYLCASSLRDRGSGANVLTFGAGSRLTVL.

V usage is TRBV5-5 and J usage is TRBJ2-7; 7 positions match TRBD1. Losses at the gene ends were 0 bases for V and 2 bases for J; bases not matched to a gene: 5. CDR3 length: 15 amino acids. Germline CDR1 is SGHKS and CDR2 is YYEKEE (reference sequence). Written as DNA, the CDR3 is TGTGCCAGCAGCTTGGGGGGGACAGAAACCTACGAGCAGTACTTC. Amino acid sequence: CASSLGGTETYEQYF.

V usage is TRBV6-6 and J usage is TRBJ2-2, with D possibly being TRBD2 (6 bases). V was trimmed by 2 bases and J by 4 bases, leaving 14 bases between them. This CDR3 is 16 amino acids long. CDR1 is MNHNY and CDR2 is SVGAGI in the germline V gene (reference sequence). This chain's CDR3 is CASSYPGGKGTGELFF. DNA for the CDR3: TGTGCCAGCAGTTACCCCGGGGGTAAGGGCACCGGGGAGCTGTTTTTT.

This sequence joins TRBV6-5 and TRBJ2-7; TRBD2 agrees at 14 bases. Germline V CDR1 and CDR2: MNHEY, SVGAGI. CDR3 length: 15 residues. V shed 2 bases, J shed 3 bases, and the junction held 0 bases outside the gene matches. Here the CDR3 reads CASSYGLAGGYEQYF. The DNA for the CDR3 is TGTGCCAGCAGTTACGGACTAGCGGGAGGCTACGAGCAGTACTTC.

This sequence joins TRBV15 and TRBJ1-2; 8 nucleotides line up with TRBD1. This CDR3 is 15 amino acids long. After removal of 0 bases from V and 6 bases from J, the junction contained 6 bases not matched to a gene. CDR1 and CDR2 from the germline V gene are LNHNV and YYDKDF (reference sequence). CDR3 sequence: CATSRELQGVDGYTF. CDR3 sequence (DNA): TGTGCCACCAGCAGAGAACTACAGGGGGTCGATGGCTACACCTTC. Looking up the rest from reference TRBV15 and TRBJ1-2 gives the full variable domain: DAMVIQNPRYQVTQFGKPVTLSCSQTLNHNVMYWYQQKSSQAPKLLFHYYDKDFNNEADTPDNFQSRRPNTSFCFLDIRSPGLGDTAMYLCATSRELQGVDGYTFGSGTRLTVV.

The chain couples TRBV7-9 to TRBJ2-5; 11 positions agree with TRBD1. CDR1 is SEHNR, CDR2 FQNEAQ, per germline (reference sequence). CDR3 length: 16 residues. Trimming took 6 bases from V and 2 from J; bases not matched to a gene: 8. The CDR3 sequence: CASSRTGGRIQETQYF. The CDR3 nucleotides are TGTGCCAGCAGTCGGACAGGGGGCCGGATTCAAGAGACCCAGTACTTC.